This T cell receptor beta chain was captured in a study of multiple sclerosis patients with progressive multifocal leukoencephalopathy. Study-level findings and limits: Most PML patients had lower entropy, suggesting less diverse TRB repertoires.

This sample's time point: 5 to 6 months of natalizumab therapy. Here immunoSEQ multiplex PCR was the method, and the copy in TCRdb shows in-frame clones only, minus some. Of some 30,000 clones in the sample, approximately 89% are singletons; the top ten hold more than 1.3%. From germline, CDR1 is LNHDA and CDR2 SQIVND (reference sequence). This CDR3 is built from 17 residues. Trimming pared 1 base from V and 2 bases from J, leaving 15 bases between. Turning to this clone: Its antigen is currently unknown.

The TCR was taken from a human donor with multiple sclerosis. The J gene is TRBJ2-4, the V gene TRBV19; weak D call: TRBD2 (5 bases). The sequencing here drew on PBMCs, taken from a patient treated with natalizumab. CDR3 protein: CASSIVRGELSKNIQYF. As DNA, the CDR3 is TGTGCCAGTAGTATAGTTCGGGGAGAGTTGTCCAAAAACATTCAGTACTTC.